This paragraph reports one T cell receptor (beta chain). The junction differs from germline at one of its ends, possibly a read error. From around 18-30 mg of unsorted bulk tissue, DNA and RNA were co-extracted together. Resection treated the patients' primary liver carcinoma. Treatment-naive at the time, the patients had chronic HBV infection. This sample was included in a study of tumor-infiltrating lymphocytes in primary liver carcinoma. Per the germline V gene, CDR1 is MNHEY and CDR2 is SVGAGI. CDR3 length equals 15 residues. Priming with a constant-region primer yielded TCR beta cDNA from 400 to 550 ng total RNA. Slightly modified ARM-PCR with three nested multiplex PCR rounds yielded TCR beta libraries. TRBV1-TRBV30 forward and Cbeta reverse primers drove the first two roughly 10-cycle rounds. TCRdb reprocessed the multiplex PCR reads via MiXCR and lists one record per CDR3 protein. The data show more than 95,000 distinct CDR3 sequences, 64% seen once.

The clonotype originates from a woman aged 55-70 years with primary liver carcinoma and hepatitis B virus infection. Sequences were obtained from liver tumor tissue from sampling region 3. The subset here: tumor region T3, left-lateral pole. The chain joins TRBV6-5 to TRBJ2-7, with 8 bases matching TRBD2. The CDR3 region has the DNA TGTGCCAGCAGACCGACAAGCGGGAGCTCCTACGAGCGGTATTTC. Its protein is CASRPTSGSSYERYF.